Below, one T cell receptor (beta chain) is given with its context. Germline CDR1 SQVTM, CDR2 ANQGSEA. This CDR3 is built from 15 residues. The V end was cut by 7 bases, the J end by 0 bases, with 15 bases between. This specimen belongs to a study of cytomegalovirus exposure and HLA in healthy donors. Profiled with immunoSEQ multiplex PCR; TCRdb holds only in-frame clones, not every one. The sample lists tens of thousands of clones, approximately 88% seen once, with roughly an eighth in the top ten. Sequencing used PBMCs. The chain recombines TRBV29-1 with TRBJ2-2; D perhaps matches TRBD1 (6 bases). The TCR comes from a woman aged 18-30 years in good health and CMV-seropositive. The CDR3 DNA sequence: TGCAGCGCCGGACGGGACACCGCGAACACCGGGGAGCTGTTTTTT. Protein sequence: CSAGRDTANTGELFF.